The T cell receptor beta chain described here comes from a study of Ad26.COV2.S vaccination and SARS-CoV-2 variants. Study observations and caveats: Recipients of vaccine and of placebo showed similar breadth of their non-spike TCR repertoires.

A remark on this clone: The antigen remains undetermined.

Treatment denoted: over 15 received Ad26.COV2.S at low or high dose, single or two shots; about 5 received placebo; per-sample allocation not given. The samples were gathered on day 63 after the first injection of vaccine or placebo. A Boston adult aged 18-55 years was the donor. Its platform was an Ad26 vector, and its expressed antigen was Wuhan-strain SARS-CoV-2 spike. Method: immunoSEQ multiplex PCR; TCRdb's copy keeps in-frame clones and lacks some. The sample has 450,000 to 550,000 clones, 89% seen once. The material sequenced was peripheral blood, taken in a trial of Ad26.COV2.S vaccine versus placebo. This TCR was recovered from a person aged 18-60 years who received the Ad26.COV2.S COVID-19 vaccine or a placebo.

The CDR3 protein is CASSQDTGANEQFF. The DNA for the CDR3 is TGCGCCAGCAGCCAAGATACAGGGGCAAATGAGCAGTTCTTC. This chain links TRBV4-3 with TRBJ2-1; 7 bases match TRBD1. The CDR3 is made up of 14 amino acids. Trimming at V came to 0 bases and at J to 7 bases, leaving 3 bases not matched to a gene. Germline V gene lookup returns CDR1 LGHNA and CDR2 YSLEER.